Following are 2 T cell receptor beta chains from one sample sequenced in a study of metastatic and nonmetastatic thyroid tumors. With MiXCR, TCRdb called clones anew from the PCR reads. The sample includes over 30,000 clones, less than 30% of them seen just once. Before thyroid surgery, none of the patients had received any treatment. Sequences were obtained from blood. These receptors were obtained from a female donor with papillary thyroid cancer or a benign thyroid nodule (not recorded which). Some clones in this sample may be carry-over from other donors' samples.

This clone was recorded at least ten times. The chain is built from TRBV9 and TRBJ2-3; the match to TRBD2 covers 8 bases. Germline V gene sequence: CDR1 SGDLS, CDR2 YYNGEE. The CDR3 is 15 residues long. The trim removed 1 base at V and 3 bases at J, leaving 4 bases unmatched. The CDR3 loop reads CASSVLSSGTDTQYF. CDR3 in DNA: TGTGCCAGCAGCGTACTCTCTAGCGGGACAGATACGCAGTATTTT.

The chain joins TRBV20-1 to TRBJ2-7; D unclear. This CDR3 contains 11 residues. Deletions cut 4 bases from V and 7 bases from J, with 11 bases between. Per the germline V gene, CDR1 is DFQATT and CDR2 is SNEGSKA (reference sequence). This chain's CDR3 is CSAIFRGEQYF. In nucleotides, the CDR3 is TGCAGTGCTATCTTCCGTGGGGAGCAGTACTTC.